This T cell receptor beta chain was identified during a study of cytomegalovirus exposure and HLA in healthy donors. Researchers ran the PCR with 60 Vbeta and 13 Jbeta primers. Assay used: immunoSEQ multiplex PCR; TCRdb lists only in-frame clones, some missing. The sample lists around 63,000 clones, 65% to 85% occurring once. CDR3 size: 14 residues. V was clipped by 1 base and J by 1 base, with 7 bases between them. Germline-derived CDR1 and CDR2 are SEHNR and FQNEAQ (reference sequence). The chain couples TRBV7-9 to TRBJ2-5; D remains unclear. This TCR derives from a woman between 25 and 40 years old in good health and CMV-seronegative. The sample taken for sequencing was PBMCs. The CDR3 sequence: CASSLVASQETQYF. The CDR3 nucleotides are TGTGCCAGCAGCTTAGTGGCCAGCCAAGAGACCCAGTACTTC. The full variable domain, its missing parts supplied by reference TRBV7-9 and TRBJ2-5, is DTGVSQNPRHKITKRGQNVTFRCDPISEHNRLYWYRQTLGQGPEFLTYFQNEAQLEKSRLLSDRFSAERPKGSFSTLEIQRTEQGDSAMYLCASSLVASQETQYFGPGTRLLVL.